The next 25 T cell receptor beta chains were all read from a single sample in a study of shared clonotypes between healthy human individuals. The data were produced by immunoSEQ multiplex PCR, yet TCRdb's version contains in-frame clones alone and is incomplete. The data show millions of clones, approximately 94% seen once. In the naive CD8 group, cells lacked CD45RO and were positively selected for CCR7, so terminally differentiated effector memory CD45RA+ cells were left out. Material for sequencing was naive CD8+ T cells sorted from blood. These receptors originate from a young man in good health.

This chain uses TRBV6-1 with TRBJ2-1; the match to TRBD2 covers 10 bases. The CDR3 consists of 15 residues. Germline CDR1 and CDR2: MNHNS and SASEGT. Trimming took 10 bases from V and 4 from J; bases not matched to a gene: 10. The CDR3 here is CATQRGGNLYNEQFF. In DNA, the CDR3 is TGTGCCACCCAGCGGGGGGGGAACCTATACAATGAGCAGTTCTTC.

The V gene is TRBV23-1, the J gene TRBJ2-5; D uncertain. TRBV23-1 is an ORF, and what it does is uncertain. V was clipped by 9 bases and J by 2 bases, with 16 bases between them. The length of the CDR3 is 14 residues. The CDR3 DNA is TGCGCCAGTACAACACTTGGACGGCAAGAGACCCAGTACTTC. It translates to CASTTLGRQETQYF.

The chain uses TRBV5-6 and TRBJ1-1; 8 bases are shared with TRBD1. This CDR3 has 15 amino acids. CDR1 is SGHDT and CDR2 is YYEEEE in the germline V gene. With 4 bases clipped from V and 3 bases from J, the junction kept 8 bases outside the gene matches. The CDR3 nucleotides read TGTGCCAGCAGCACCCGGACAGGGTGGGACACTGAAGCTTTCTTT. Residues: CASSTRTGWDTEAFF. Supplemented by reference TRBV5-6 and TRBJ1-1, the full variable domain reads DAGVTQSPTHLIKTRGQQVTLRCSPKSGHDTVSWYQQALGQGPQFIFQYYEEEERQRGNFPDRFSGHQFPNYSSELNVNALLLGDSALYLCASSTRTGWDTEAFFGQGTRLTVV.

The chain is built from TRBV25-1 and TRBJ2-5; 8 bases line up with TRBD1. The J segment lost 4 bases and the V segment lost 0 bases, leaving 10 bases of the junction unmatched. This CDR3 contains 17 residues. Germline V lookup: CDR1 MGHDK, CDR2 SYGVNS. This chain's CDR3 is CASSEYLTGGSGETQYF. CDR3 nucleotide sequence: TGTGCCAGCAGTGAATACCTCACAGGGGGTAGTGGAGAGACCCAGTACTTC.

This rearrangement joins TRBV7-2 to TRBJ1-2; D may be TRBD1 (5 bases). Per germline, CDR1 SGHTA and CDR2 FQGNSA. The CDR3 extends over 18 amino acids. V was shortened by 4 bases and J by 2 bases, with 23 bases between the two germline ends. The CDR3 spells CASSSWRGDIPQNYGYTF. CDR3 bases: TGTGCCAGCAGCTCCTGGAGGGGCGATATTCCCCAGAACTATGGCTACACCTTC.

The rearrangement joins TRBV2 to TRBJ2-5; D unclear. V shed 3 bases and J shed 5 bases, with 4 bases lying between them. The germline gives CDR1 SNHLY, CDR2 FYNNEI. This CDR3 comprises 11 residues. CDR3 region: CASSEMETQYF. The CDR3, as DNA: TGTGCCAGCAGTGAGATGGAGACCCAGTACTTC.

The chain carries TRBV9 and TRBJ1-1; D possibly corresponds to TRBD1 (6 bases). CDR3 length: 14 amino acids. V was pared by 2 bases and J by 0 bases, with 8 bases between. Germline V gene data show CDR1 as SGDLS and CDR2 as YYNGEE. The CDR3 loop reads CASSVTGMNTEAFF. The CDR3, as DNA: TGTGCCAGCAGCGTTACAGGGATGAACACTGAAGCTTTCTTT.

The chain joins TRBV7-9 to TRBJ2-7, with D possibly matching TRBD1 (6 bases). Germline values: CDR1 SEHNR, CDR2 FQNEAQ (reference sequence). V was trimmed by 5 bases and J by 2 bases, leaving 16 bases between them. The CDR3 extends over 15 amino acids. The CDR3: CASSHPQGRAYEQYF. As DNA, the CDR3 is TGTGCCAGCAGCCATCCACAGGGTAGGGCCTACGAGCAGTACTTC.

The V gene is TRBV6-5, the J gene TRBJ2-7; 7 bases fit TRBD2. Germline-derived CDR1 and CDR2 are MNHEY and SVGAGI. The CDR3 has 13 amino acids. The V gene end was trimmed by 2 bases and the J gene end by 8 bases; junction bases not matched to a gene: 6. The CDR3 DNA follows: TGTGCCAGCAGTTACGTGGCGGGAGACCAGCAGTACTTC. The encoded protein is CASSYVAGDQQYF.

This clone was observed a single time. The V and J genes are TRBV6-6 and TRBJ1-5; 12 positions agree with TRBD1. This CDR3 contains 16 residues. Germline V gene sequence: CDR1 MNHNY, CDR2 SVGAGI (reference sequence). V shed 8 bases and J 6 bases; nucleotides not matched to a gene: 11. CDR3 DNA: TGTGCCAGCTCCCCGACCGGGACAGGGGGCGGTCAGCCCCAGCATTTT. It encodes CASSPTGTGGGQPQHF.

To note about this clone: In the same sample, other DNA sequences code for this CDR3. V usage is TRBV4-1 and J usage is TRBJ2-3; the D is unclear. CDR3 length equals 14 residues. The germline V gene has CDR1 MGHRA and CDR2 YSYEKL. The V end was cut by 0 bases, the J end by 3 bases, with 7 bases between. CDR3 DNA: TGCGCCAGCAGCCAAGATTTGAGGACAGATACGCAGTATTTT. Translated: CASSQDLRTDTQYF.

This rearrangement joins TRBV4-1 to TRBJ2-1; TRBD2 matches at 8 bases. This CDR3 has 15 residues. Germline loops: CDR1 MGHRA, CDR2 YSYEKL. Trimming at V came to 1 base and at J to 2 bases, leaving 1 base not matched to a gene. CDR3 amino acids: CASSQAGGAYNEQFF. The CDR3 DNA is TGCGCCAGCAGCCAAGCGGGGGGGGCCTACAATGAGCAGTTCTTC.

The chain recombines TRBV18 with TRBJ2-3; weak D call: TRBD2 (6 bases). The germline CDR1 and CDR2 sequences are KGHSH and LQKENI. V was shortened by 2 bases and J by 0 bases, with 9 bases between the two germline ends. This CDR3 region has 15 residues. For the CDR3, the DNA is TGTGCCAGCTCACCAAGACGGGGGAGCACAGATACGCAGTATTTT. This codes for CASSPRRGSTDTQYF. Full variable domain (rest looked up from reference TRBV18 and TRBJ2-3): NAGVMQNPRHLVRRRGQEARLRCSPMKGHSHVYWYRQLPEEGLKFMVYLQKENIIDESGMPKERFSAEFPKEGPSILRIQQVVRGDSAAYFCASSPRRGSTDTQYFGPGTRLTVL.

Remarks on this clone: Different DNA sequences within this sample yield the same CDR3. This sequence joins TRBV13 and TRBJ2-5; D is ambiguous. The CDR3 is made up of 12 amino acids. The germline CDR1 and CDR2 sequences are PRHDT and FYEKMQ (reference sequence). Trimming stripped 3 bases from V and 4 bases from J, with 6 bases between. The CDR3 DNA reads as TGTGCCAGCAGCTTGTATCGAGAGACCCAGTACTTC. It translates to CASSLYRETQYF.

The CDR3 sequence: CASYVAGSTGELFF. The CDR3 nucleotides read TGTGCCAGCTACGTTGCGGGGTCCACCGGGGAGCTGTTTTTT. The V and J genes are TRBV5-5 and TRBJ2-2; the D gene is possibly TRBD2 (6 bases). CDR3 length: 14 residues. V lost 7 bases and J 4 bases, leaving 14 bases between the germline ends. Germline CDR1 and CDR2: SGHKS and YYEKEE (reference sequence).

This chain links TRBV27 with TRBJ2-4; D is ambiguous. The CDR3 consists of 14 residues. Germline CDR1 MNHEY, CDR2 SMNVEV (reference sequence). Trimming removed 7 bases at V and 6 bases at J, with 16 bases between. The CDR3 sequence is CASIYRDDLNIQYF. The CDR3 DNA is TGTGCCAGCATTTACCGCGACGATCTAAACATTCAGTACTTC.

The rearrangement links TRBV27 to TRBJ2-7; D uncertain. This CDR3 comprises 16 residues. Trimming cost V 0 bases and J 1 base, with 13 bases left between them. CDR1 is MNHEY, CDR2 SMNVEV, per germline (reference sequence). CDR3 amino acids: CASSLSPFQISYEQYF. CDR3 coding DNA: TGTGCCAGCAGTTTATCACCCTTCCAGATATCCTACGAGCAGTACTTC.

Notes on this clone: This sample also contains other DNA sequences that code for the same CDR3. V is TRBV27 and J is TRBJ2-1, with a weak D call TRBD1 (5 bases). The CDR3 is made up of 14 amino acids. V lost 3 bases, J lost 1 base, and 7 bases lay in between. The V gene's germline CDR1 is MNHEY and CDR2 SMNVEV (reference sequence). The CDR3 region has the DNA TGTGCCAGCAGTTTGCAGGGATCCTACAATGAGCAGTTCTTC. Its translation is CASSLQGSYNEQFF.

The V gene is TRBV2, the J gene TRBJ2-2; the match to TRBD1 covers 9 bases. V trimming: 6 bases; J trimming: 6 bases; junction bases outside the gene matches: 14. CDR1 is SNHLY and CDR2 is FYNNEI in the germline V gene. CDR3 length: 17 residues. For the CDR3, the DNA is TGTGCCAGCAGCTTTTTTTCGGGGACAGGGAAGGCCGGGGAGCTGTTTTTT. Amino acids: CASSFFSGTGKAGELFF.

The chain recombines TRBV4-3 with TRBJ2-1, with TRBD1 matching over 10 bases. J was trimmed by 4 bases and V by 8 bases; bases with no gene match: 8. From germline, CDR1 is LGHNA and CDR2 YSLEER. The CDR3 sequence is 15 residues long. The CDR3 nucleotides read TGCGCCAGCGGACCCGGGACAGGGGAGTACAATGAGCAGTTCTTC. Translated, it gives CASGPGTGEYNEQFF.

In its sample, this clone was seen once. This sequence joins TRBV10-1 and TRBJ2-1, with 7 bases identical to TRBD2. From germline, CDR1 is WNHNN and CDR2 SYGVQD (reference sequence). V dropped 1 base and J dropped 3; count of bases not matched to a gene: 3. The CDR3 is made up of 15 amino acids. In DNA, the CDR3 is TGCGCCAGCAGTGAGTTCAGCGGGATCTACAATGAGCAGTTCTTC. This sequence encodes CASSEFSGIYNEQFF.

Comments on this clone: This same CDR3 is encoded by further DNA sequences in the sample. The chain uses TRBV27 and TRBJ2-5; the D gene is possibly TRBD2 (6 bases). Trimming took 6 bases from V and 7 from J, leaving 9 bases between them. The CDR3 sequence is 11 residues long. The germline gives CDR1 MNHEY, CDR2 SMNVEV (reference sequence). CDR3 coding DNA: TGTGCCAGCAGCTCCGGGGGGACCCAGTACTTC. Its translation: CASSSGGTQYF.

The chain joins TRBV4-3 to TRBJ2-1, with 11 bases aligning to TRBD2. The CDR3 is 16 amino acids. Germline V lookup: CDR1 LGHNA, CDR2 YSLEER. V was clipped by 0 bases and J by 9 bases; unmatched bases: 7. CDR3 nucleotide sequence: TGCGCCAGCAGCCAAGATCGGCCTAGCGGGAGGCGTGAGCAGTTCTTC. Translated, it gives CASSQDRPSGRREQFF.

The genes are TRBV4-3 and TRBJ2-1; D possibly corresponds to TRBD1 (6 bases). Germline-derived CDR1 and CDR2 are LGHNA and YSLEER. V shed 0 bases and J shed 7 bases, with 25 bases lying between them. The CDR3 is 19 amino acids. The CDR3 DNA sequence: TGCGCCAGCAGCCAAGAACCTGGGGGCCTTGCGGCTAGAGGAAATGAGCAGTTCTTC. Translation gives CASSQEPGGLAARGNEQFF.

The rearrangement links TRBV7-6 to TRBJ2-7; 7 nucleotides agree with TRBD2. The CDR3 totals 16 residues. Germline V CDR1 and CDR2: SGHVS, FNYEAQ. The trim removed 0 bases at V and 4 bases at J, leaving 9 bases unmatched. DNA of the CDR3: TGTGCCAGCAGCTTAGCCCAAGCGGGGTCGAGGTACGAGCAGTACTTC. Translating it yields CASSLAQAGSRYEQYF.